This T cell receptor beta chain was found in a study of control samples from healthy donors and cancer patients (dated by TCRdb to 2019 to 2021). The V and J ends are trimmed by 2 bases and 3 bases, leaving 11 bases between them. The CDR3 runs 15 amino acids, cysteine and phenylalanine included. The only DNA kept is the CDR3, 45 bases in frame from the first base. In the germline V gene, CDR1 corresponds to SGHTA and CDR2 to FQGNSA. The library was prepared using the immunoSEQ multiplex PCR assay. TCRdb mirrors the immuneACCESS table, restricted to in-frame sequences. Some clones are absent from its copies; in checked studies, under half trace to an unresolved V gene, and the reason for the others is unknown. For this sample the table gives around 120,000 clones, of which 80% to 90% were detected only once. The top ten hold approximately 1% of the sample. Details on this clone: The antigen it binds to is not known. No per-base quality is available; no much larger clone lies one base away.

The chain is made from TRBV7-2 and TRBJ2-4, with the D gene not confidently named. The sequenced sample consisted of PBMCs. The origin of this receptor is a woman aged 50 to 65 with colorectal cancer. The CDR3 corresponds to CASSLLGLDKNIQYF. The nucleotides read TGTGCCAGCAGCTTACTAGGGCTGGACAAAAACATTCAGTACTTC.